This T cell receptor beta chain was observed in a study of PD-1 blockade in mismatch repair-deficient tumors. Study-wide results and caveats: Tumor-resident clones, often absent from pretreatment blood, expanded after pembrolizumab and then contracted.

Details on this clone: What it binds is not known.

Germline-derived CDR1 and CDR2 are SGHTA and FQGNSA. Trimming removed 11 bases from V and 0 bases from J, with 19 bases in between. This CDR3 has 15 residues. Repertoires were generated with immunoSEQ multiplex PCR, while TCRdb's copy carries only in-frame clones and drops some. Of about 68,000 clones listed, approximately 82% are singletons. This sequence joins TRBV7-2 and TRBJ1-2, with D hard to call. The origin of this receptor is an adult with mismatch repair-deficient cancer. The sample in question was peripheral blood, obtained 2 weeks after starting pembrolizumab. The CDR3 spells CASLFGGFSNYGYTF. DNA for the CDR3: TGTGCCTCCCTCTTCGGAGGATTTTCTAACTATGGCTACACCTTC.